This T cell receptor (beta chain) originates from a study of cytotoxic CD8 clonotypes in ibrutinib-treated CLL. Overall study: Response samples followed a median roughly 13 months of treatment, range 6 to 36. Study-wide findings and caveats: Few clonotypes were public, and these shrank or held steady under treatment. There were differences in sampling times between sustained-remission and progressing patients.

Of note for this clone: Its antigen is still unknown.

The targeted sequencing depth was 1 in 200,000 to 1 in 1 million T cells. Here immunoSEQ multiplex PCR was the method, and the copy in TCRdb shows in-frame clones only, minus some. The table shows 250,000 to 350,000 clones, with approximately 76% occurring only once. V was clipped by 4 bases and J by 6 bases, with 12 bases between them. CDR1 and CDR2 (germline): SQVTM, ANQGSEA. The CDR3 sequence is 12 residues long. Specimen: PBMCs, collected at disease progression, from a patient treated with ibrutinib. The chain carries TRBV29-1 and TRBJ1-1; perhaps TRBD1 as D (6 bases). This TCR came from a human donor with chronic lymphocytic leukemia. The CDR3 DNA reads as TGCAGCGTTGTAGGGGGGGGCTCTGAAGCTTTCTTT. It codes for CSVVGGGSEAFF.